Described below is a single TCR beta chain sequence and its context. The antigen remains unidentified. The CDR3 totals 16 residues. CDR1 and CDR2 from the germline V gene are KGHDR and SFDVKD. V was trimmed by 3 bases and J by 6 bases, leaving 17 bases between them. This sample stems from a study of regulatory T cells in long-lasting Graves disease. In the study overall: By definition, persistent Graves' disease involved antithyroid drugs for over 5 years alongside positive TSH receptor antibodies.

The time point is: persistent/refractory GD, antithyroid drugs over 5 years with positive TRAb. Extracted RNA from PBMCs served as the source of the TCR library. The study's findings and limits: Persistent disease showed a preference for TRBV28, TRBJ1-2 and TRBJ2-5.

Construction of the TCR beta libraries employed iRepertoire HTBI primers in conjunction with Arm-PCR of CDR3 regions. As handled by the study authors: Across all samples, about 60 TRBV segments and 11 to 15 TRBJ segments were identified. MiXCR, run by TCRdb on the multiplex PCR reads, gives a single entry per CDR3 protein. The V and J calls here are based on TCRdb, not the publication. Among 300,000 or so distinct CDR3 sequences listed, about 20% were seen once. Material: peripheral blood mononuclear cells (PBMCs), obtained when the disease was refractory, from a patient treated with antithyroid drugs. This chain uses TRBV24-1 with TRBJ2-1; possibly TRBD1 or TRBD2 for D (5 bases each). The receptor's source is a female donor with Graves disease. CDR3 region: CATSDPSGTTINEQFF. CDR3 in DNA: TGTGCCACCAGTGATCCTTCCGGGACGACCATCAATGAGCAGTTCTTC.